Following are 22 T cell receptor beta chains from one sample sequenced in a study of radiation and T cells in renal cell carcinoma. Time point given: baseline pretreatment blood. The treatment denotes: 15 Gy SBRT to primary tumor, nephrectomy 4 weeks later. Sequencing used immunoSEQ multiplex PCR; TCRdb keeps in-frame clones, though not all of them. There are about 22,000 clones in the sample; roughly three quarters occur only once, and approximately 40% lies in the top ten. The sample was blood, taken from a patient whose treatment included radiotherapy and nephrectomy. These receptors originate from a man in his 60s with renal cell carcinoma.

The chain is built from TRBV5-1 and TRBJ2-1; 10 nucleotides match TRBD2. Germline CDR1 reads SGHRS; CDR2 reads YFSETQ. The CDR3 is made up of 16 amino acids. With 6 bases clipped from V and 4 bases from J, the junction kept 10 bases outside the gene matches. CDR3 loop: CASTISGTSVYNEQFF. In nucleotides, the CDR3 is TGCGCCAGCACCATATCCGGGACTAGCGTGTACAATGAGCAGTTCTTC.

This chain connects TRBV4-1 to TRBJ1-2; possible D gene TRBD1, 5 bases. The length of the CDR3 is 17 residues. Trimming left V 2 bases short and J 5 bases short, with 21 bases between. Germline values: CDR1 MGHRA, CDR2 YSYEKL. The CDR3 DNA reads as TGCGCCAGCAGCCAAATCCCCCGGGACCCCACGCTTTATGGCTACACCTTC. It specifies CASSQIPRDPTLYGYTF.

CDR3 sequence: CASQLGGQGNRAEAFF. The CDR3 region has the DNA TGTGCCAGCCAATTAGGGGGACAGGGTAATCGGGCTGAAGCTTTCTTT. The gene calls are TRBV7-2 and TRBJ1-1; 9 bases match TRBD1. Germline CDR1 and CDR2: SGHTA and FQGNSA. V trimming: 8 bases; J trimming: 6 bases; junction bases outside the gene matches: 16. This CDR3 has 16 residues.

Here the CDR3 DNA reads TGCGCCACCGGGGGAAGCGAGCAGTACTTC. The encoded protein is CATGGSEQYF. The chain links TRBV23-1 to TRBJ2-7; tentatively, D is TRBD2 (6 bases). TRBV23-1 qualifies as an ORF whose function is uncertain. The CDR3 consists of 10 residues. Trimming took off 10 bases at V and 6 bases at J, with 10 bases between the two ends.

The chain has TRBV27 and TRBJ2-5; TRBD2 aligns across 9 bases. V shed 3 bases, J shed 4 bases, and the junction held 6 bases outside the gene matches. The CDR3 loop spans 15 amino acids. The germline CDR1 and CDR2 sequences are MNHEY and SMNVEV (reference sequence). In DNA form, the CDR3 reads TGTGCCAGCAGTTTCTCGGGCGGGAGGGGAGAGACCCAGTACTTC. Translation gives CASSFSGGRGETQYF.

The rearrangement links TRBV15 to TRBJ2-3; no definite D call. The germline CDR1 and CDR2 sequences are LNHNV and YYDKDF (reference sequence). The CDR3 sequence is 15 residues long. Between the trimmed V and J ends, which lost 5 bases and 1 base, there was a span of 13 bases. CDR3 DNA sequence: TGTGCCACCAGCTCCTCTGGCTACCGCACAGATACGCAGTATTTT. Its translation is CATSSSGYRTDTQYF.

This clone was recorded a few times. The V call is TRBV7-2, the J call TRBJ2-5; D is unresolved. CDR1 and CDR2 (germline): SGHTA, FQGNSA. CDR3 length equals 11 residues. V was cut by 5 bases and J by 1 base, with 2 bases left in between. DNA of the CDR3: TGTGCCAGCAGCCTCCAAGAGACCCAGTACTTC. Amino acid sequence: CASSLQETQYF. The full variable domain, rest sourced from reference TRBV7-2 and TRBJ2-5, is GAGVSQSPSNKVTEKGKDVELRCDPISGHTALYWYRQSLGQGLEFLIYFQGNSAPDKSGLPSDRFSAERTGGSVSTLTIQRTQQEDSAVYLCASSLQETQYFGPGTRLLVL.

The V gene is TRBV5-1, the J gene TRBJ1-1, with TRBD1 identical over 7 bases. Germline assignment: CDR1 SGHRS and CDR2 YFSETQ. The V gene end was trimmed by 1 base and the J gene end by 2 bases; junction bases not matched to a gene: 5. This CDR3 is built from 15 residues. CDR3: CASSLPDRENTEAFF. The CDR3 region has the DNA TGCGCCAGCAGCTTGCCCGACAGGGAAAACACTGAAGCTTTCTTT.

V gene TRBV14 combines with J gene TRBJ1-2; 7 nucleotides match TRBD1. The CDR3 is 15 amino acids. CDR1 is SGHDN, CDR2 FVKESK, per germline. J lost 1 base, V lost 2 bases, and 4 bases had no gene match. The CDR3 sequence: CASSQTSGGNYGYTF. CDR3 nucleotide sequence: TGTGCCAGCAGCCAAACGTCAGGGGGTAACTATGGCTACACCTTC.

The chain links TRBV7-9 to TRBJ2-5, with D possibly being TRBD1 (5 bases). Trimming removed 5 bases from V and 5 bases from J, with 9 bases in between. The CDR3 length is 12 residues. Germline V gene lookup returns CDR1 SEHNR and CDR2 FQNEAQ (reference sequence). CDR3 residues: CASSPSGETQYF. The CDR3 bases are TGTGCCAGCAGCCCGTCAGGGGAGACCCAGTACTTC.

The chain uses TRBV7-9 and TRBJ1-6; D unresolved. V dropped 0 bases and J dropped 14 bases, with 14 bases sitting between them. Germline V gene data show CDR1 as SEHNR and CDR2 as FQNEAQ (reference sequence). The CDR3 is 14 amino acids. The CDR3 DNA reads as TGTGCCAGCAGCTTAGCGGGCGTTAAATTCACCCTCCACTTT. It specifies CASSLAGVKFTLHF.

This chain uses TRBV27 with TRBJ2-5; no firm D call. The germline V and J ends were trimmed by 5 bases and 3 bases, with 4 bases remaining between them. The CDR3 covers 11 residues. Per germline, CDR1 MNHEY and CDR2 SMNVEV (reference sequence). The CDR3 reads CASSEEETQYF. CDR3 DNA: TGTGCCAGCAGTGAAGAAGAGACCCAGTACTTC.

This chain uses TRBV13 with TRBJ1-1; a weak D match, TRBD1 (5 bases). This CDR3 spans 13 amino acids. The V and J ends lost 1 base and 6 bases respectively, with 9 bases between them. CDR1 is PRHDT and CDR2 is FYEKMQ in the germline V gene (reference sequence). The CDR3 DNA reads TGTGCCAGCAGCTTAGTTCGACAGTCTGAAGCTTTCTTT. Translation gives CASSLVRQSEAFF.

The rearrangement joins TRBV5-1 to TRBJ2-1, with 10 bases identical to TRBD1. V was pared by 2 bases and J by 4 bases, with 9 bases of the junction left unmatched. The CDR3 is made up of 17 amino acids. Germline V gene sequence: CDR1 SGHRS, CDR2 YFSETQ. CDR3 sequence: CASSLNPTGGGYNEQFF. CDR3 coding DNA: TGCGCCAGCAGCTTAAACCCGACAGGGGGCGGTTACAATGAGCAGTTCTTC.

The chain is built from TRBV25-1 and TRBJ2-5; D not resolved. CDR1 and CDR2 (germline): MGHDK, SYGVNS. The CDR3 has 15 amino acids. V was clipped by 3 bases and J by 4 bases, with 15 bases between them. Written as DNA, the CDR3 is TGTGCCAGCAGTGAGCCCTCCGGTAGGGTAGAGACCCAGTACTTC. Translating gives CASSEPSGRVETQYF.

This rearrangement joins TRBV18 to TRBJ1-1; the match to TRBD1 covers 7 bases. This CDR3 region has 14 residues. CDR1 is KGHSH and CDR2 is LQKENI in the germline V gene. V lost 3 bases, J lost 4 bases, and 5 bases stayed unmatched. The CDR3 sequence is CASSPPGGGTEAFF. CDR3 nucleotides: TGTGCCAGCTCACCCCCAGGGGGAGGCACTGAAGCTTTCTTT.

The V gene is TRBV7-8, the J gene TRBJ2-2; D uncertain. V lost 5 bases to trimming and J lost 4 bases, with 2 bases between them. Germline CDR1 reads SGHVS; CDR2 reads FQNEAQ. There are 11 residues in the CDR3. CDR3 sequence: CASSVTGELFF. The CDR3 bases are TGTGCCAGCAGCGTCACCGGGGAGCTGTTTTTT.

The chain combines TRBV30 with TRBJ1-2; unclear D gene. Germline assignment: CDR1 GTSNPN and CDR2 SVGIG (reference sequence). Trimming took off 1 base at V and 7 bases at J, with 4 bases between the two ends. The CDR3 is 10 amino acids. The CDR3 sequence is CAWSGGGYTF. CDR3 bases: TGTGCCTGGAGTGGGGGTGGCTACACCTTC.

The rearrangement links TRBV6-5 to TRBJ2-2, with 9 bases lining up with TRBD2. Trimming cost V 7 bases and J 5 bases; bases outside gene matches: 5. Germline V gene sequence: CDR1 MNHEY, CDR2 SVGAGI. The CDR3 has 14 residues. CDR3 amino acids: CASKEREETGELFF. For the CDR3, the DNA is TGTGCCAGCAAGGAGCGGGAGGAGACCGGGGAGCTGTTTTTT.

This chain links TRBV12-5 with TRBJ2-2; 7 bases are a match to TRBD2. The CDR3 is made up of 14 amino acids. The germline V gene encodes CDR1 LGHNT and CDR2 FRNRAP. The ends lost 7 bases at V and 6 bases at J; junction bases unmatched: 8. CDR3 amino acids: CASAAGGISGELFF. In DNA form, the CDR3 reads TGTGCTAGTGCCGCCGGGGGGATCTCCGGGGAGCTGTTTTTT.

The chain employs TRBV6-5 and TRBJ2-1; perhaps TRBD2 as D (5 bases). Germline V gene lookup returns CDR1 MNHEY and CDR2 SVGAGI. V lost 2 bases, J lost 7 bases, and 6 bases lay in between. The CDR3 length is 12 residues. The CDR3 coding sequence is TGTGCCAGCAGTTACGGAGGAAATGAGCAGTTCTTC. As protein: CASSYGGNEQFF.

The V gene is TRBV9, the J gene TRBJ2-3; 9 bases agree with TRBD1. Germline CDR1 is SGDLS and CDR2 is YYNGEE. V lost 3 bases to trimming and J lost 2 bases; unmatched junction nucleotides: 4. This CDR3 is 15 amino acids long. Written as DNA, the CDR3 is TGTGCCAGCAGCGCGAGGACAGGGGCCACAGATACGCAGTATTTT. Protein: CASSARTGATDTQYF. The full variable domain, in which reference TRBV9 and TRBJ2-3 provide the parts outside the CDR3, is DSGVTQTPKHLITATGQRVTLRCSPRSGDLSVYWYQQSLDQGLQFLIQYYNGEERAKGNILERFSAQQFPDLHSELNLSSLELGDSALYFCASSARTGATDTQYFGPGTRLTVL.